This note documents a single TCR beta chain sequence. Antigen: not known. Trimming cost V 3 bases and J 3 bases, with 18 bases left between them. The CDR3 covers 16 residues. The germline gives CDR1 MNHEY, CDR2 SMNVEV (reference sequence). In the PCR, 60 Vbeta and 13 Jbeta primers were used. TCRdb's table, derived via immunoSEQ multiplex PCR, lists solely in-frame clones and lacks some. The sample records about 160,000 clones, 70% to 80% being singletons. The record originates from a study of cytomegalovirus exposure and HLA in healthy donors. Findings of the study overall: The study had only CMV serostatus as immune exposure information. The authors later found HLA-associated TCR beta chains more clonally expanded than equally common others. By a later analysis, the bulk of CMV-associated TCR beta chains appeared HLA-restricted.

Although they were nominally healthy when sampled, donors likely had unrecorded immune exposures. The chain combines TRBV27 with TRBJ2-7; possible D gene TRBD1, 6 bases. Sample: PBMCs. This TCR was sampled from a man between 18 and 29 years old in good health and CMV-seropositive. The DNA for the CDR3 is TGTGCCAGCAGTTTTATGGCGGCAGGGGTGGGCTACGAGCAGTACTTC. It codes for CASSFMAAGVGYEQYF.